The clone carrying this T cell receptor (beta chain) appeared many times. Its target is unknown. The entry originates in a study of human T cells and chemical hapten exposure. Study background: Patch tests put 0.01% DPC on the upper back, and the results were checked at 6 days.

Losses at the gene ends were 4 bases for V and 6 bases for J; bases not matched to a gene: 4. Germline CDR1 SGHVS, CDR2 FNYEAQ. The CDR3 spans 15 residues. Findings and caveats of the study: With DPC sensitization, TCRs exceeding 1 in 1000 frequency showed no change.

Individual cDNA molecules had unique molecular identifiers attached to them by the library. TCRdb re-derived calls from the RACE reads in MiXCR, one entry per CDR3 protein. The sample has over 75,000 distinct CDR3 sequences; roughly 7.1% are singletons. Time point specified: patch test 1, 2 weeks after DPC sensitization. Treatment of the sample: therapeutic diphenylcyclopropenone sensitization with weekly scalp DPC. Researchers sampled blood before each patch test went on. The TCR comes from a woman in her thirties with alopecia areata. Some clones in this sample may be carry-over from other donors' samples. The genes are TRBV7-6 and TRBJ1-6; 9 bases line up with TRBD1. The specimen comprised whole blood, sampled in connection with sensitization to the hapten diphenylcyclopropenone (DPC). In DNA form, the CDR3 reads TGTGCCAGCAGCTCACAGGGGGCGGGTAATTCACCCCTCCACTTT. It yields the protein CASSSQGAGNSPLHF.